Listed below are T cell receptor beta chains from one sample, sequenced in a study of PD-1 blockade in classical Hodgkin lymphoma. Generated by immunoSEQ multiplex PCR, the TCRdb table keeps only in-frame clones and is missing some. The sample lists 40,000 or so clones; around 80% were seen once. Sequenced material: peripheral blood mononuclear cells (PBMCs), taken at baseline. The receptors here all came from a human donor with classical Hodgkin lymphoma. Both conserved end residues are part of each CDR3. The D gene is left open where the match is weak. Rows give clone size only sometimes, using once, few, many, or a class for an expanded clone.

clone_size j_call d_call v_call cdr3_aa cdr3_nt
- TRBJ1-2 - TRBV5-6 CASSFENYGYTF TGTGCCAGCAGCTTCGAGAACTATGGCTACACCTTC
- TRBJ1-6 - TRBV9 CASSVVIGSPLHF TGTGCCAGCAGCGTAGTGATAGGGTCACCCCTCCACTTT
- TRBJ1-1 - TRBV13 CASSWGAGRGNTEAFF TGTGCCAGCAGCTGGGGGGCAGGGCGAGGAAACACTGAAGCTTTCTTT
- TRBJ2-1 - TRBV6-5 CASSYATSGNEQFF TGTGCCAGCAGTTACGCCACCTCAGGGAATGAGCAGTTCTTC
- TRBJ1-3 - TRBV19 CASSVHKARGITIYF TGTGCCAGTAGTGTACACAAGGCCCGAGGGATCACCATATATTTT
- TRBJ1-5 TRBD1 TRBV27 CASSPRTGDQPQHF TGTGCCAGCAGTCCCCGGACAGGGGATCAGCCCCAGCATTTT
- TRBJ2-7 TRBD2 TRBV7-8 CASSPREGYEQYF TGTGCCAGCAGCCCCCGGGAGGGATACGAGCAGTACTTC
- TRBJ2-7 TRBD2 TRBV9 CASSPDSASGALYEQYF TGTGCCAGCAGCCCAGACAGCGCTAGCGGGGCCCTCTACGAGCAGTACTTC
- TRBJ2-7 - TRBV7-2 CASSLGGAGEAEQYF TGTGCCAGCAGCTTAGGAGGGGCAGGGGAGGCCGAGCAGTACTTC
- TRBJ1-5 - TRBV6-6 CASRLGGNQPQHF TGTGCCAGCAGATTAGGGGGCAATCAGCCCCAGCATTTT
- TRBJ2-3 TRBD2 TRBV5-1 CASSTGLVGDTQYF TGCGCCAGCAGCACGGGACTAGTAGGAGATACGCAGTATTTT
- TRBJ1-1 - TRBV6-1 CASSESRGNTEAFF TGTGCCAGCAGTGAATCTCGGGGAAACACTGAAGCTTTCTTT
- TRBJ1-1 - TRBV4-1 CASSWDKNTEAFF TGCGCCAGCAGCTGGGACAAGAACACTGAAGCTTTCTTT
few TRBJ2-6 - TRBV27 CASSWRSGANVLTF TGTGCCAGCAGTTGGAGGTCTGGGGCCAACGTCCTGACTTTC
few TRBJ1-5 TRBD1 TRBV27 CASRFAGTGVQPQHF TGTGCCAGCCGGTTCGCCGGGACAGGGGTCCAGCCCCAGCATTTT
- TRBJ2-7 - TRBV9 CASSVGISYEQYF TGTGCCAGCAGCGTCGGCATATCCTACGAGCAGTACTTC
once TRBJ2-5 - TRBV11-3 CASSLEAQETQYF TGTGCCAGCAGCTTAGAGGCCCAAGAGACCCAGTACTTC
- TRBJ2-1 TRBD2 TRBV4-3 CASSQATSAYNEQFF TGCGCCAGCAGCCAAGCGACTAGCGCCTACAATGAGCAGTTCTTC
- TRBJ1-1 TRBD1 TRBV14 CASRRAGGAGGMNTEAFF TGTGCCAGCAGGCGTGCAGGGGGCGCGGGCGGTATGAACACTGAAGCTTTCTTT
- TRBJ2-3 - TRBV7-2 CASSLRLVTDTQYF TGTGCCAGCAGCTTAAGGCTTGTGACAGATACGCAGTATTTT
- TRBJ2-2 TRBD2 TRBV9 CASSSPGGVTGELFF TGTGCCAGCAGCTCCCCCGGGGGGGTGACCGGGGAGCTGTTTTTT
- TRBJ2-4 TRBD1 TRBV7-3 CASSITGGETSIQYF TGTGCCAGCAGTATTACAGGGGGCGAAACAAGCATTCAGTACTTC
- TRBJ2-3 - TRBV5-8 CASSSPDRTSTDTQYF TGTGCCAGCAGCTCGCCCGACAGGACTAGCACAGATACGCAGTATTTT
few TRBJ1-1 - TRBV2 CATETPNTEAFF TGTGCCACCGAGACACCGAACACTGAAGCTTTCTTT
- TRBJ2-2 TRBD2 TRBV6-5 CASSYLLAGGAGELFF TGTGCCAGCAGTTACTTGTTAGCGGGGGGAGCCGGGGAGCTGTTTTTT
- TRBJ2-1 TRBD2 TRBV7-3 CASSKGRGANEQFF TGTGCCAGCAGTAAAGGGCGGGGGGCGAATGAGCAGTTCTTC
- TRBJ1-1 - TRBV27 CASSLTTGNTEAFF TGTGCCAGCAGTCTCACGACAGGGAACACTGAAGCTTTCTTT
- TRBJ2-1 - TRBV4-1 CASSPLPRDYNEQFF TGCGCCAGCAGCCCTTTACCCCGGGACTACAATGAGCAGTTCTTC
- TRBJ2-3 TRBD2 TRBV6-1 CASSESGAGLRTDTQYF TGTGCCAGCAGTGAATCTGGAGCGGGGCTGCGCACAGATACGCAGTATTTT
- TRBJ2-5 - TRBV5-6 CASTGQEETQYF TGTGCCAGCACGGGGCAGGAAGAGACCCAGTACTTC
- TRBJ2-1 - TRBV15 CATSRERAGEQFF TGTGCCACCAGCAGAGAACGGGCAGGTGAGCAGTTCTTC
- TRBJ2-5 - TRBV7-2 CASRGPIPQETQYF TGTGCCAGCAGAGGTCCTATTCCACAAGAGACCCAGTACTTC
- TRBJ2-7 - TRBV6-4 CASHLTYEQYF TGTGCCAGCCATTTAACCTACGAGCAGTACTTC